The source of this TCR beta chain is a study of regulatory T cells in long-lasting Graves disease. Overall study: Graves' patients who were just diagnosed had used antithyroid drugs for under 3 months.

Specified time point: newly diagnosed GD, antithyroid drugs for less than 3 months. PBMC RNA was the source of the TCR library. A few counts support this clonotype. There are 13 residues in the CDR3. Trimming took off 5 bases at V and 6 bases at J, with 8 bases between the two ends. Germline V gene lookup returns CDR1 SGHTA and CDR2 FQGNSA. Construction of the TCR beta libraries employed iRepertoire HTBI primers in conjunction with Arm-PCR of CDR3 regions. TCRdb fed the multiplex PCR reads into MiXCR, producing one record per CDR3 protein. The sample holds a few hundred thousand distinct CDR3 sequences; approximately 16% are singletons and the top ten take 20% to 25%. The same data also contributed to another study, on T cells in Graves' hyperthyroidism and ophthalmopathy.

This material consisted of peripheral blood mononuclear cells (PBMCs), taken at new diagnosis, from a patient treated with antithyroid drugs. The receptor's source is a woman younger than 30 with Graves disease. The chain combines TRBV7-2 with TRBJ1-6; D gene unclear. The CDR3 sequence is CASSQRFNSPLHF. The CDR3 region has the DNA TGTGCCAGCAGCCAACGGTTTAATTCACCCCTCCACTTT.